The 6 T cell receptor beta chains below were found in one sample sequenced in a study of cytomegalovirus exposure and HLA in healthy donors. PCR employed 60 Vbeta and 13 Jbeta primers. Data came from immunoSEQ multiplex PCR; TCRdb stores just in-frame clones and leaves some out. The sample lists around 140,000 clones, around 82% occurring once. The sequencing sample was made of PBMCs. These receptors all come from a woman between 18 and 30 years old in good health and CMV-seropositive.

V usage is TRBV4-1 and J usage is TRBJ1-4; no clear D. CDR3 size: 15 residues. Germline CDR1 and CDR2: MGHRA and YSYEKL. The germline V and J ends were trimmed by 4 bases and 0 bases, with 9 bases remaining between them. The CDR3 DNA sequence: TGCGCCAGCAGCCTAATTACGGCAACTAATGAAAAACTGTTTTTT. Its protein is CASSLITATNEKLFF.

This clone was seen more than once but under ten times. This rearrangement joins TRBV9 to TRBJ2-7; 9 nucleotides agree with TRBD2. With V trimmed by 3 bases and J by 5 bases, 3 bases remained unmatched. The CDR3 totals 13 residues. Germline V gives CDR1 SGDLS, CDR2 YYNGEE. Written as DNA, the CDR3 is TGTGCCAGCAGCGCAGCGGGGGGTGACGAGCAGTACTTC. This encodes CASSAAGGDEQYF.

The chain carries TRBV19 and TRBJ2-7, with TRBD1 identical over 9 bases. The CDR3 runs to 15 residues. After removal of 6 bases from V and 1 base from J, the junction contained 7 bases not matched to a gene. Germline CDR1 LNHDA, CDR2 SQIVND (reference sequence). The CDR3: CASRGFGTGSYEQYF. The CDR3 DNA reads TGTGCCAGTAGAGGATTTGGGACAGGGTCCTACGAGCAGTACTTC.

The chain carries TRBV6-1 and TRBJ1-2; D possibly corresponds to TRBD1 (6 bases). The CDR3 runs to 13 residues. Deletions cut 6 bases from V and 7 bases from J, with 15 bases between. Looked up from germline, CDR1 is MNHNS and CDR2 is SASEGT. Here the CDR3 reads CASSPDSLSGYTF. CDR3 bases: TGTGCCAGCAGCCCGGACAGCCTCTCTGGCTACACCTTC.

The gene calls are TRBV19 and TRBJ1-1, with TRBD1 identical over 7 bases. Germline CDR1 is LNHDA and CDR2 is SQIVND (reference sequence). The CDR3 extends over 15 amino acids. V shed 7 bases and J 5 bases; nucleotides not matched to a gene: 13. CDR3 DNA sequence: TGTGCCAGTACCCTGGGGCAGGGGGTGGGAACTGAAGCTTTCTTT. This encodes CASTLGQGVGTEAFF.

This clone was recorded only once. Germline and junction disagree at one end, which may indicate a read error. The CDR3 spells CASSLGDSYSGDTIYF. The CDR3 DNA sequence: TGCGCCAGCAGCTTAGGGGACAGCTATTCTGGAGACACCATATATTTT. This chain links TRBV5-1 with TRBJ1-3, with TRBD1 identical over 7 bases. Germline loops: CDR1 SGHRS, CDR2 YFSETQ. The CDR3 is 16 residues long.